This T cell receptor (beta chain) was identified during a study of blood T cells in healthy people across ages. Study-level results: It was held that diversity estimates obtained from one million T cells represented underestimates. Fewer expanded clones and more diversity marked long-lived versus aged donors.

A second roughly 6 to 12 cycle PCR used barcoded and J-beta primers. TCRdb called the 5' RACE reads again in MiXCR, with one record for every CDR3 protein. The table includes approximately 1.5 million distinct CDR3 sequences, roughly 43% detected once. Russia was home to the donors, healthy Caucasian individuals aged about 6 to 100. Concerning this clonotype itself: What it binds is not known. Germline and junction disagree at one end, which may indicate a read error.

Per germline, CDR1 SGHRS and CDR2 YFSETQ. The CDR3 spans 13 residues. This receptor was identified in a woman aged 18-29 years in good health. V is TRBV5-1 and J is TRBJ2-1; D not resolved. Specimen: blood. The CDR3 region has the DNA TGCGCCGGCAGCTCTCGGATCGACAATGAGCAGTTCTTC. This codes for CAGSSRIDNEQFF.